These T cell receptor beta chains were read from a single sample in a study of cytomegalovirus exposure and HLA in healthy donors. Repertoires were generated with immunoSEQ multiplex PCR, while TCRdb's copy carries only in-frame clones and drops some. Of some 220,000 clones in the sample, around 88% were seen once. The sample taken for sequencing was PBMCs. The receptors here all came from a woman younger than 30 in good health and CMV-seronegative. Both conserved end residues are trimmed from each CDR3. Each record gives: V gene, J gene, CDR3 length, CDR3 protein.

>TRBV4-3|TRBJ2-7|13
ASSQEYRGTYEQY
>TRBV7-2|TRBJ1-5|15
ASSLVPRQGAGQPQH
>TRBV4-3|TRBJ2-7|14
ASSQDGLADIDEQY
>TRBV2|TRBJ1-2|11
ASSGNGGYGYT
>TRBV5-1|TRBJ2-1|9
ASSFTGGTF
>TRBV4-3|TRBJ2-7|9
ASSQAREQY
>TRBV9|TRBJ1-1|9
ASRGRGEAF
>TRBV5-1|TRBJ2-3|13
ASSLGTASTDTQY
>TRBV4-3|TRBJ2-3|14
ASSQGLAGNSDTQY
>TRBV18|TRBJ2-7|13
ASSFDRAGAYEQY
>TRBV4-3|TRBJ2-3|15
ASSQVLAGSFTDTQY
>TRBV4-3|TRBJ2-7|13
ASSHVSGSRYEQY
>TRBV19|TRBJ2-3|11
ARLRSSTDTQY
>TRBV14|TRBJ2-7|11
ASSRTGVGEQY